A single sample gave rise to the 8 T cell receptor beta chains below, sequenced in a study of shared clonotypes between healthy human individuals. Naive-designated CD8 cells lacked CD45RO, were positively enriched for CCR7, and omitted terminally differentiated effector memory CD45RA+ cells. Data came from immunoSEQ multiplex PCR; TCRdb stores just in-frame clones and leaves some out. Found here are hundreds of thousands of clones, roughly 95% of them singletons; the top ten hold 0.1% to 0.11%. Sequencing was done on a sample of naive CD8+ T cells sorted from blood. These receptors all stem from a woman in her 30s in good health.

The chain recombines TRBV2 with TRBJ1-5; 7 positions agree with TRBD1. Per germline, CDR1 SNHLY and CDR2 FYNNEI. Trimming took 0 bases from V and 7 from J; bases not matched to a gene: 6. The CDR3 totals 15 residues. CDR3 DNA sequence: TGTGCCAGCAGTGAAGCGGGGGACAGCGACCAGCCCCAGCATTTT. Its protein is CASSEAGDSDQPQHF.

The J gene is TRBJ2-1, the V gene TRBV14; D not resolved. CDR1 and CDR2 (germline): SGHDN, FVKESK. The CDR3 runs 16 residues. The germline V and J ends were trimmed by 0 bases and 4 bases, with 13 bases remaining between them. CDR3 in DNA: TGTGCCAGCAGCCAAGATCGCAGCGTAGGTTACAATGAGCAGTTCTTC. Its translation: CASSQDRSVGYNEQFF.

The CDR3 loop is CASRLRPYAGTTETQYF. The CDR3 DNA follows: TGTGCCAGCAGATTACGACCTTACGCCGGGACTACGGAGACCCAGTACTTC. The genes are TRBV27 and TRBJ2-5; 7 nucleotides agree with TRBD2. Germline CDR1 MNHEY, CDR2 SMNVEV (reference sequence). V lost 6 bases, J lost 5 bases, and 18 bases stayed unmatched. The length of the CDR3 is 17 residues.

This rearrangement joins TRBV7-9 to TRBJ2-4; D call uncertain. The germline V gene has CDR1 SEHNR and CDR2 FQNEAQ (reference sequence). The V and J ends lost 0 bases and 0 bases respectively, with 9 bases between them. This CDR3 contains 16 residues. CDR3: CASSLAYAGAKNIQYF. CDR3 coding DNA: TGTGCCAGCAGCTTAGCATACGCAGGAGCCAAAAACATTCAGTACTTC.

This sequence joins TRBV4-2 and TRBJ2-2; D gene unclear. Germline V gene lookup returns CDR1 LGHNA and CDR2 YNFKEQ. CDR3 size: 15 residues. Trimming took 0 bases from V and 7 from J, leaving 12 bases between them. CDR3 sequence reads: CASSQDFRSGGELFF. The CDR3 coding sequence is TGTGCCAGCAGCCAAGACTTCCGCTCCGGCGGGGAGCTGTTTTTT.

This chain connects TRBV20-1 to TRBJ2-5; D is undetermined. In germline, CDR1 is DFQATT, CDR2 SNEGSKA (reference sequence). The germline V and J ends were trimmed by 1 base and 13 bases, with 4 bases remaining between them. CDR3 length equals 8 residues. The CDR3 spells CSARAGYF. The CDR3 DNA reads as TGCAGTGCTAGAGCGGGGTACTTC.

The chain links TRBV19 to TRBJ2-1; D unresolved. Trimming pared 5 bases from V and 10 bases from J, leaving 9 bases between. The germline V gene encodes CDR1 LNHDA and CDR2 SQIVND (reference sequence). The CDR3 contains 11 residues. CDR3 sequence reads: CASSAIREQFF. CDR3 DNA sequence: TGTGCCAGTAGTGCGATCAGGGAGCAGTTCTTC.

The chain combines TRBV6-1 with TRBJ1-2, with 8 nucleotides matching TRBD1. The CDR3 is 13 amino acids. Germline CDR1 reads MNHNS; CDR2 reads SASEGT. V trimming: 5 bases; J trimming: 3 bases; junction bases outside the gene matches: 2. CDR3 region: CASSSDRDYGYTF. The CDR3 DNA reads as TGTGCCAGCAGTTCGGACAGGGACTATGGCTACACCTTC.